Listed below are T cell receptor beta chains from one sample, sequenced in a study of PD-1 blockade in classical Hodgkin lymphoma. Method: immunoSEQ multiplex PCR; TCRdb's copy keeps in-frame clones and lacks some. The sample holds 15,000 to 20,000 clones, over 70% seen once. The sequencing here drew on peripheral blood mononuclear cells (PBMCs), taken at baseline. The receptor set was obtained from a human donor with classical Hodgkin lymphoma. The CDR3 runs from the conserved cysteine through the conserved F or W. The D gene is left open where the match is weak. Clone sizes are given selectively: once, few, many, or a class where the clone is expanded.

v_gene	j_gene	d_gene	abundance	CDR3nt	CDR3aa
TRBV5-4	TRBJ1-1	TRBD1	NA	TGTGCCAGCAGCTTGGGAGCAGGGGGCTGGATGAACACTGAAGCTTTCTTT	CASSLGAGGWMNTEAFF
TRBV6-5	TRBJ2-3	TRBD2	NA	TGTGCCACAAAAGCTAGCGGTTTAGCATATTTT	CATKASGLAYF
TRBV7-9	TRBJ1-1	NA	NA	TGTGCCAGCAGCTTAGAGATGAACACTGAAGCTTTCTTT	CASSLEMNTEAFF
TRBV19	TRBJ1-1	NA	NA	TGTGCCAGTACCAGGGACGCTTACACTGAAGCTTTCTTT	CASTRDAYTEAFF
TRBV11-1	TRBJ1-1	NA	NA	TGTGCCAGCAGCTTTACAGGGACCATGAACACTGAAGCTTTCTTT	CASSFTGTMNTEAFF
TRBV13	TRBJ2-7	NA	NA	TGTGCCAGCAGCTTAGGCCGGAGTCGTAACGAGCAGTACTTC	CASSLGRSRNEQYF
TRBV6-5	TRBJ1-6	NA	NA	TGTGCCAGCAGCCCGGGGGGCGCTTCACCCCTCCACTTT	CASSPGGASPLHF
TRBV19	TRBJ1-4	TRBD1	NA	TGTGCCAGTAGGATTAGGACAGGGAGCTCCGAAAAACTGTTTTTT	CASRIRTGSSEKLFF
TRBV28	TRBJ1-2	TRBD1	NA	TGTGCCGGTGGGGGCAGGGGGCGCGGGCTAGGCTACACCTTC	CAGGGRGRGLGYTF
TRBV11-2	TRBJ2-5	TRBD2	NA	TGTGCCAGCAGCTTAGATCGGGTGGCTAGCGGCACCCAAGAGACCCAGTACTTC	CASSLDRVASGTQETQYF
TRBV27	TRBJ2-5	NA	NA	TGTGCCAGCAGTTCCACGCCGGGACCGTGGGAGACCCAGTACTTC	CASSSTPGPWETQYF
TRBV28	TRBJ2-7	NA	NA	TGTGCCAGCAGTTTACCCGGCGGCTCCTACGGGCAGTACTTC	CASSLPGGSYGQYF
TRBV5-4	TRBJ2-7	TRBD1	NA	TGTGCCAGCAGCCCGACAGGGGCCCTCGTCCACGAGCAGTACTTC	CASSPTGALVHEQYF
TRBV18	TRBJ2-5	NA	NA	TGTGCCAGCTCACCCCCCTCCAAAGAGACCCAGTACTTC	CASSPPSKETQYF
TRBV5-1	TRBJ2-7	NA	NA	TGCGCCAGCAGCCCAACAACCCGGGGCGAGCAGTACTTC	CASSPTTRGEQYF
TRBV6-1	TRBJ1-5	NA	NA	TGTGCCAGCAGTGATTCCAACAGCTATAGCAATCAGCCCCAGCATTTT	CASSDSNSYSNQPQHF
TRBV4-1	TRBJ1-5	NA	NA	TGTGCCAGCAGCCAAGATGAGGGATATAGCAATCAGCCCCAGCATTTT	CASSQDEGYSNQPQHF
TRBV7-9	TRBJ2-2	NA	medium-sized	TGTGCCGCGGCTTGGGATCACACCGGGGAGCTGTTTTTT	CAAAWDHTGELFF
TRBV2	TRBJ2-7	TRBD2	NA	TGTGCCAGCAGTGAGGAACTAGCGGGGGCCAAAGACGGCGAGCAGTACTTC	CASSEELAGAKDGEQYF
TRBV5-4	TRBJ2-5	TRBD1	few	TGTGCCAGCAGCTGGACCACAGGGGGCGAAGAGACCCAGTACTTC	CASSWTTGGEETQYF
TRBV29-1	TRBJ2-2	NA	NA	TGCAGCGTTGTGTTGTGGGGGCAGAAGAACACCGGGGAGCTGTTTTTT	CSVVLWGQKNTGELFF
TRBV11-3	TRBJ2-3	TRBD2	NA	TGTGCCAGCAGCGCAACTAGCGGGAGTCGGACAGATACGCAGTATTTT	CASSATSGSRTDTQYF
TRBV6-6	TRBJ1-1	NA	NA	TGTGCCACCAGTTTTGAGGGCGTCTCAAACACTGAAGCTTTCTTT	CATSFEGVSNTEAFF
TRBV5-1	TRBJ2-3	NA	NA	TGCGCCAGCAGCTTAGACAGCCCCACAGATACGCAGTATTTT	CASSLDSPTDTQYF
TRBV9	TRBJ1-1	NA	NA	TGTGCCAGCAGCGTAGTGGCGGGGGGCGGGACTGAAGCTTTCTTT	CASSVVAGGGTEAFF
TRBV28	TRBJ1-4	NA	NA	TGTGCCAGCAGTTTATCGTCAGGGGCAGTTGAAAAACTGTTTTTT	CASSLSSGAVEKLFF
TRBV10-2	TRBJ2-1	NA	NA	TGCGCCAGCAGCGCCCGGGGGCTGGGAAATGAGCAGTTCTTC	CASSARGLGNEQFF
TRBV4-2	TRBJ2-7	TRBD1	few	TGTGCCAGCAGCCATGAGGGGGCGACCTACGAGCAGTACTTC	CASSHEGATYEQYF
TRBV2	TRBJ2-2	TRBD2	NA	TGTGCCAGCAGGGGGACAAGGCTAGCGGGGGGGGCCGGGGAGCTGTTTTTT	CASRGTRLAGGAGELFF
TRBV9	TRBJ2-1	TRBD2	few	TGTGCCAGCAGCGAATCGACTAGCGGGAGAACCCCCTACAATGAGCAGTTCTTC	CASSESTSGRTPYNEQFF
TRBV7-2	TRBJ1-4	TRBD1	NA	TGTGCCAGCAGCGCTGCCGGGACAGGGGGCCGAAAACTGTTTTTT	CASSAAGTGGRKLFF
TRBV7-9	TRBJ2-6	NA	NA	TGTGCCAGCAGCTTAAGAACATTACCCGTCCTGACTTTC	CASSLRTLPVLTF
TRBV18	TRBJ2-1	TRBD2	few	TGTGCCAGCTCAGTAGCGGGGGTGTCCTACAATGAGCAGTTCTTC	CASSVAGVSYNEQFF
TRBV18	TRBJ1-2	NA	NA	TGTGCCAGCTCACCACGGATTGACAGCTATGGCTACACCTTC	CASSPRIDSYGYTF
TRBV6-5	TRBJ1-5	TRBD1	once	TGTGCCAGCAGAGCCGGGACAGGGGGGCAGCCCCAGCATTTT	CASRAGTGGQPQHF
TRBV4-1	TRBJ2-1	TRBD1	NA	TGCGCCAGCAGCCAGGCGGACAGGCCCGGCGATGAGCAGTTCTTC	CASSQADRPGDEQFF
TRBV4-1	TRBJ2-7	TRBD2	once	TGCGCCAGCAGCCAGGCACTAGCGGGGGACTACGAGCAGTACTTC	CASSQALAGDYEQYF
TRBV19	TRBJ1-1	NA	NA	TGTGCCAGTAGTTCGGGTCGGGCAGATCTCACTGAAGCTTTCTTT	CASSSGRADLTEAFF
TRBV7-9	TRBJ2-7	NA	few	TGTGCCAGCAGCTTAGTTTTGGACTGGAGGTCCTACGAGCAGTACTTC	CASSLVLDWRSYEQYF
TRBV28	TRBJ2-3	NA	NA	TGTGCCAGCAGTCCCAACCCCACAGATACGCAGTATTTT	CASSPNPTDTQYF
TRBV5-4	TRBJ2-7	NA	NA	TGTGCCAGCAGCTTGGGAGGGAGCCTATCCTACGAGCAGTACTTC	CASSLGGSLSYEQYF
TRBV19	TRBJ1-2	NA	NA	TGTGCCAGTAGGGGGCCCGCGGCCGGTGGCTACACCTTC	CASRGPAAGGYTF
TRBV28	TRBJ2-7	NA	NA	TGTGCCAGCAGAAAGGGGGTCCTCGAGCAGTACTTC	CASRKGVLEQYF
TRBV13	TRBJ2-5	NA	few	TGTGCCAGCAGCTCCCGAGGGGGGGGCGGCCAAGAGACCCAGTACTTC	CASSSRGGGGQETQYF
TRBV4-1	TRBJ1-3	NA	NA	TGCGCCAGCAGCCAAGATCCTAGGACAGATCGCTCTGGAAACACCATATATTTT	CASSQDPRTDRSGNTIYF
TRBV7-3	TRBJ2-1	TRBD1	NA	TGTGCCAGCAGCCTCCACCCTGAGGACAGGGAGAAGTTCTTC	CASSLHPEDREKFF
TRBV19	TRBJ2-2	NA	NA	TGTGCCAGTATGGCCGGGAGAACGGGAGAAGGGACCGGGGAGCTGTTTTTT	CASMAGRTGEGTGELFF
TRBV27	TRBJ2-2	NA	few	TGTGCCAGCTCTTATCGGGGAGGGGGTAGCGGGGAGCTGTTTTTT	CASSYRGGGSGELFF
TRBV5-4	TRBJ2-2	NA	few	TGTGCCAGCAGCCCCCATCCCGGGGCCTCGAACACCGGGGAGCTGTTTTTT	CASSPHPGASNTGELFF